Included here is one T cell receptor (beta chain) sequence, with context. Its cognate antigen is unknown. The data are from a study of T cell repertoires in cytomegalovirus infection. Study-level results: HLA-C-restricted, CMV-specific TCR beta clonotypes were dominant ex vivo.

TCRdb analysed the reads with MiXCR anew, one entry per CDR3 protein. The sample carries about 330,000 distinct CDR3 sequences, about 34% recorded once. There are 15 residues in the CDR3. Trimming pared 1 base from V and 7 bases from J, leaving 14 bases between. In germline, CDR1 is LNHNV, CDR2 YYDKDF (reference sequence). This chain joins TRBV15 and TRBJ2-1, with a weak D call TRBD2 (6 bases). The TCR originated in a human donor in good health (CMV status not recorded). Some clones in this sample may be carry-over from other donors' samples. The specimen comprised cultured PBMCs, sampled from culture after CMV antigen stimulation. As DNA, the CDR3 is TGTGCCACCAGCAGAGGGGGTTGGGGGGAGAATGAGCAGTTCTTC. It codes for CATSRGGWGENEQFF.